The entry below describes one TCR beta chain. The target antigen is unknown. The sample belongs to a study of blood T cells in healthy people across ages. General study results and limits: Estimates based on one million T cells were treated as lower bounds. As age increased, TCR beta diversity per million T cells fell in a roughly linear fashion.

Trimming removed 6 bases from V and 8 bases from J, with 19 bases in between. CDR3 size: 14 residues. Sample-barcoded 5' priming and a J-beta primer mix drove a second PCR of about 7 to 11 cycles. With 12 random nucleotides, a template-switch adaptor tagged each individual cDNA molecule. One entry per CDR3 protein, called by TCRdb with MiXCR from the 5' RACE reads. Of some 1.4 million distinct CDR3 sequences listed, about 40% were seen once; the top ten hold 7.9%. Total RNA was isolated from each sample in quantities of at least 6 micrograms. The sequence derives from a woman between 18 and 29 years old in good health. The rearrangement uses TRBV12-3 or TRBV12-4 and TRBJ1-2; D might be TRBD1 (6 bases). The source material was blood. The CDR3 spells CASSQDRYLLGYTF. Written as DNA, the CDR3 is TGTGCCAGCAGCCAAGACAGGTATCTACTCGGCTACACCTTC.